These 6 T cell receptor beta chains share one sample of origin, sequenced in a study of blood T cell repertoires in COVID-19. Sequenced by immunoSEQ multiplex PCR; TCRdb stores in-frame clones only, minus some. The data hold around 100,000 clones, with around 90% observed a single time. The sample consisted of peripheral blood. These receptors all come from a human donor in a cohort sampled during active COVID-19.

The gene calls are TRBV15 and TRBJ1-3; D not certain. Germline values: CDR1 LNHNV, CDR2 YYDKDF (reference sequence). This CDR3 comprises 13 residues. V gave up 11 bases and J gave up 4 bases, with 15 bases separating them. The CDR3 region is CASGPSWGNTIYF. The DNA for the CDR3 is TGTGCCTCGGGTCCTAGCTGGGGAAACACCATATATTTT.

The chain joins TRBV2 to TRBJ2-5, with TRBD2 matching 10 bases. Germline CDR1 is SNHLY and CDR2 is FYNNEI. V shed 1 base, J shed 5 bases, and the junction held 13 bases outside the gene matches. The CDR3 totals 18 residues. The CDR3 loop reads CASSEGGRLSGGYETQYF. CDR3 coding DNA: TGTGCCAGCAGTGAAGGCGGGAGGCTTAGCGGGGGGTATGAGACCCAGTACTTC.

This chain uses TRBV5-6 with TRBJ1-2; D gene uncertain. This CDR3 is built from 18 residues. Germline assignment: CDR1 SGHDT and CDR2 YYEEEE. Trimming pared 4 bases from V and 2 bases from J, leaving 24 bases between. CDR3 in DNA: TGTGCCAGCAGCCAAACGAAATTATGGCTAAGAGGGAACTATGGCTACACCTTC. This sequence encodes CASSQTKLWLRGNYGYTF.

The rearrangement links TRBV11-3 to TRBJ2-6; perhaps TRBD1 as D (6 bases). Germline assignment: CDR1 SGHNT and CDR2 YENEEA. The CDR3 contains 15 residues. V lost 4 bases and J lost 4, with 11 bases in between. CDR3 amino acids: CASSSTGTGANVLTF. The DNA for the CDR3 is TGTGCCAGCAGCTCAACAGGGACCGGGGCCAACGTCCTGACTTTC.

This rearrangement joins TRBV5-4 to TRBJ2-3; TRBD2 matches at 10 bases. Per the germline V gene, CDR1 is SGHNT and CDR2 is YYREEE (reference sequence). V was clipped by 10 bases and J by 0 bases; unmatched bases: 14. The CDR3 runs 17 residues. The CDR3 spells CAFSGGSGGPSTDTQYF. The CDR3 DNA follows: TGTGCCTTTTCTGGGGGTAGCGGGGGGCCTAGCACAGATACGCAGTATTTT.

The J gene is TRBJ1-4, the V gene TRBV30, with a tentative D call TRBD1 (5 bases). V was shortened by 2 bases and J by 5 bases, with 12 bases between the two germline ends. The CDR3 totals 14 residues. Looked up from germline, CDR1 is GTSNPN and CDR2 is SVGIG (reference sequence). CDR3 in DNA: TGTGCCTGGAGTCCTCAGGGTAAAAATGAAAAACTGTTTTTT. Translated: CAWSPQGKNEKLFF.